The present TCR beta chain was sequenced within a study of T cell repertoires in cytomegalovirus infection. On this clonotype itself: Its antigen remains unidentified.

TCRdb processed the reads anew with MiXCR; each CDR3 protein has one entry. This table has 500,000 or so distinct CDR3 sequences, 15% to 20% appearing once. The trim removed 9 bases at V and 2 bases at J, leaving 8 bases unmatched. The CDR3 runs 14 residues. The V gene's germline CDR1 is MNHNY and CDR2 SVGAGI (reference sequence). Overall study findings and caveats: Summed public TCR beta family frequency identified CMV carriers bearing the relevant HLA.

The receptor was derived from a human donor in good health (CMV status not recorded). Some clones in this sample may be carry-over from other donors' samples. Input material: CD8+ T cells from PBMCs. The chain recombines TRBV6-6 with TRBJ2-3; TRBD1 aligns across 7 bases. CDR3 residues: CASTQGQNTDTQYF. CDR3 nucleotide sequence: TGTGCCAGTACTCAGGGACAGAACACAGATACGCAGTATTTT.